This T cell receptor beta chain was found in a study of cytomegalovirus exposure and HLA in healthy donors. This CDR3 is built from 12 residues. Germline V lookup: CDR1 SGHDT, CDR2 YYEEEE. The ends were cut back, 4 bases at V and 4 bases at J, with 9 bases in the middle. This clone was recorded once. Its specificity is unknown. The PCR had 60 Vbeta and 13 Jbeta primers. Sequenced by immunoSEQ multiplex PCR; TCRdb stores in-frame clones only, minus some. The sample includes roughly 240,000 clones, 70% to 90% of them seen just once. Findings of the study overall: Judged likely to be a sequencing artifact was a cluster of highly shared sequence variants.

J is TRBJ2-7 and V is TRBV5-6, with D tentatively TRBD1 (6 bases). The source of this sequence is a girl aged 2 to 10 in good health and CMV-seronegative. Sequenced material: PBMCs. CDR3 bases: TGTGCCAGCAGCCGAAGGGGGTACGAGCAGTACTTC. This translates into CASSRRGYEQYF.